The 24 T cell receptor beta chains reported below all come from one sample, sequenced in a study of shared clonotypes between healthy human individuals. Profiled with immunoSEQ multiplex PCR; TCRdb holds only in-frame clones, not every one. This sample has 2 million to 3 million clones, with over 85% found just once. The specimen sequenced was naive CD4+ T cells sorted from blood. Subset reported: CD45RA+ positively selected. The origin of the receptors is a young man in good health.

The rearrangement joins TRBV5-1 to TRBJ2-7; 8 bases are a match to TRBD2. V gave up 4 bases and J gave up 5 bases; unmatched junction bases: 8. Germline values: CDR1 SGHRS, CDR2 YFSETQ. CDR3 length: 14 residues. The CDR3 here is CASSPGGPPHEQYF. DNA of the CDR3: TGCGCCAGCAGCCCGGGGGGGCCTCCCCACGAGCAGTACTTC.

The chain has TRBV28 and TRBJ1-1; 7 bases map to TRBD1. This CDR3 contains 14 residues. Germline V CDR1 and CDR2: MDHEN, SYDVKM. Trimming took 5 bases from V and 3 from J; bases not matched to a gene: 6. The CDR3 region is CASSTGERDTEAFF. The CDR3 region has the DNA TGTGCCAGCAGTACAGGGGAAAGGGACACTGAAGCTTTCTTT.

CDR3 region: CASSARLGHNEQFF. Written as DNA, the CDR3 is TGTGCCAGCAGCGCCCGATTGGGACACAATGAGCAGTTCTTC. The V gene is TRBV9, the J gene TRBJ2-1; D possibly uses TRBD1 or TRBD2 (5 bases each). The CDR3 runs 14 residues. CDR1 is SGDLS and CDR2 is YYNGEE in the germline V gene. Trimming took off 3 bases at V and 5 bases at J, with 12 bases between the two ends. Combining the CDR3 with reference TRBV9 and TRBJ2-1 gives the whole variable domain DSGVTQTPKHLITATGQRVTLRCSPRSGDLSVYWYQQSLDQGLQFLIQYYNGEERAKGNILERFSAQQFPDLHSELNLSSLELGDSALYFCASSARLGHNEQFFGPGTRLTVL.

This chain uses TRBV5-1 with TRBJ2-3; 15 bases match TRBD2. Trimming removed 4 bases from V and 6 bases from J; junction bases left unmatched: 9. Germline CDR1 reads SGHRS; CDR2 reads YFSETQ. CDR3 length: 17 residues. CDR3 sequence (DNA): TGCGCCAGCAGCCCTAGGACTAGCGGGGGGGGTGGCGATACGCAGTATTTT. Translation: CASSPRTSGGGGDTQYF.

The chain has TRBV14 and TRBJ1-6, with D possibly TRBD1 on 6 matching bases. V was trimmed by 0 bases and J by 9 bases, leaving 9 bases between them. CDR1 and CDR2 from the germline V gene are SGHDN and FVKESK. This CDR3 contains 14 residues. Here the CDR3 DNA reads TGTGCCAGCAGCCAAGACAGGGGTGGTTCACCCCTCCACTTT. As protein: CASSQDRGGSPLHF.

The CDR3 reads CASSGGTASANYGYTF. The DNA for the CDR3 is TGTGCCAGCAGTGGCGGGACAGCCTCAGCTAACTATGGCTACACCTTC. The chain uses TRBV2 and TRBJ1-2, with 7 bases aligning to TRBD1. Germline V gives CDR1 SNHLY, CDR2 FYNNEI. This CDR3 region has 16 residues. Trimming cost V 4 bases and J 0 bases; bases outside gene matches: 8. Drawing the rest from reference TRBV2 and TRBJ1-2, the complete variable domain is EPEVTQTPSHQVTQMGQEVILRCVPISNHLYFYWYRQILGQKVEFLVSFYNNEISEKSEIFDDQFSVERPDGSNFTLKIRSTKLEDSAMYFCASSGGTASANYGYTFGSGTRLTVV.

The rearrangement links TRBV28 to TRBJ2-2; 10 positions agree with TRBD2. Germline CDR1 is MDHEN and CDR2 is SYDVKM. The CDR3 runs 15 residues. The V and J ends lost 11 bases and 5 bases, in that order; junction bases with no gene match: 11. Here the CDR3 DNA reads TGTGCCGGTCAGCGGGGGGGCATCGGGACCGGGGAGCTGTTTTTT. Its translation: CAGQRGGIGTGELFF.

The rearrangement links TRBV6-5 to TRBJ1-4; unclear D gene. The V gene lost 6 bases and the J gene lost 0 bases, with 11 bases spanning the gap. Germline CDR1 is MNHEY and CDR2 is SVGAGI. The CDR3 contains 15 residues. Here the CDR3 reads CASSRTVTTNEKLFF. CDR3 nucleotides: TGTGCCAGCAGCCGAACAGTGACAACTAATGAAAAACTGTTTTTT.

To note about this clone: Other DNA sequences in the same sample also yield this CDR3. V usage is TRBV18 and J usage is TRBJ2-5; D ambiguous. Germline V gene lookup returns CDR1 KGHSH and CDR2 LQKENI. CDR3 length equals 13 residues. Trimming removed 5 bases from V and 2 bases from J, with 9 bases in between. The CDR3 DNA follows: TGTGCCAGCTCAAGTGGTAGGCAAGAGACCCAGTACTTC. It specifies CASSSGRQETQYF.

V gene TRBV28 combines with J gene TRBJ2-7; 7 bases agree with TRBD2. Germline V gene sequence: CDR1 MDHEN, CDR2 SYDVKM. The CDR3 totals 14 residues. V was clipped by 10 bases and J by 0 bases; unmatched bases: 9. The CDR3 coding sequence is TGTGCCACCTCTCGGGGCGGGGGCTCCTACGAGCAGTACTTC. This codes for CATSRGGGSYEQYF.

The chain recombines TRBV9 with TRBJ2-3; 14 bases agree with TRBD2. Per the germline V gene, CDR1 is SGDLS and CDR2 is YYNGEE. This CDR3 spans 21 amino acids. V dropped 4 bases and J dropped 4; count of bases not matched to a gene: 20. The CDR3 coding sequence is TGTGCCAGCAGCCTCCGACCGACTAGCGGGGGGGCCGAAGTTCGAGCAGATACGCAGTATTTT. Protein sequence: CASSLRPTSGGAEVRADTQYF.

The V and J genes are TRBV5-1 and TRBJ2-5; 8 bases match TRBD1. CDR1 and CDR2 from the germline V gene are SGHRS and YFSETQ. J lost 2 bases, V lost 5 bases, and 5 bases had no gene match. There are 14 residues in the CDR3. This chain's CDR3 is CASRFDRGQETQYF. CDR3 bases: TGCGCCAGCAGGTTCGACAGGGGACAAGAGACCCAGTACTTC.

This chain connects TRBV4-3 to TRBJ2-2; a weak D match, TRBD2 (5 bases). The CDR3 is 14 residues long. Germline CDR1 LGHNA, CDR2 YSLEER. Trimming took off 2 bases at V and 5 bases at J, with 9 bases between the two ends. The CDR3 nucleotides are TGCGCCAGCAGCCAACGCTCGGGGACCGGGGAGCTGTTTTTT. Protein: CASSQRSGTGELFF.

This sequence joins TRBV6-5 and TRBJ2-3; 8 bases fit TRBD1. Per germline, CDR1 MNHEY and CDR2 SVGAGI. After removal of 6 bases from V and 6 bases from J, the junction contained 8 bases not matched to a gene. CDR3 size: 14 residues. The CDR3 protein is CASSQDRVSDTQYF. The CDR3 nucleotides read TGTGCCAGCAGCCAGGACAGGGTCAGCGATACGCAGTATTTT.

This sequence joins TRBV5-5 and TRBJ2-5; no reliable D call. CDR1 is SGHKS and CDR2 is YYEKEE in the germline V gene (reference sequence). Trimming left V 0 bases short and J 5 bases short, with 14 bases between. There are 15 residues in the CDR3. The chain's CDR3 is CASSLGGFISETQYF. Written as DNA, the CDR3 is TGTGCCAGCAGCTTGGGTGGTTTTATTTCGGAGACCCAGTACTTC.

The chain carries TRBV7-9 and TRBJ1-1; 8 nucleotides line up with TRBD1. Germline values: CDR1 SEHNR, CDR2 FQNEAQ (reference sequence). The CDR3 has 15 residues. V gave up 1 base and J gave up 5 bases; unmatched junction bases: 6. The DNA for the CDR3 is TGTGCCAGCAGCTTAGAGGACAGGGCGAGGACTGAAGCTTTCTTT. Amino acids: CASSLEDRARTEAFF.

This chain links TRBV6-4 with TRBJ2-1; TRBD2 might be the D (5 bases). The germline gives CDR1 MRHNA, CDR2 SNTAGT. V was cut by 5 bases and J by 1 base, with 15 bases left in between. This CDR3 comprises 16 residues. CDR3 sequence reads: CASSKLASLSYNEQFF. CDR3 nucleotide sequence: TGTGCCAGCAGTAAGCTAGCCTCCTTATCCTACAATGAGCAGTTCTTC.

The chain employs TRBV6-6 and TRBJ2-7, with 8 bases lining up with TRBD1. Germline trimming cut 7 bases from V and 0 bases from J; bases unmatched to any gene: 8. CDR1 and CDR2 from the germline V gene are MNHNY and SVGAGI (reference sequence). This CDR3 is 15 amino acids long. CDR3 nucleotide sequence: TGTGCCAGCACTCGGACAGGGCCGAGCTCCTACGAGCAGTACTTC. This codes for CASTRTGPSSYEQYF.

The chain couples TRBV19 to TRBJ2-3; no definite D call. Per the germline V gene, CDR1 is LNHDA and CDR2 is SQIVND (reference sequence). This CDR3 is 13 amino acids long. V was cut by 5 bases and J by 6 bases, with 12 bases left in between. The CDR3 DNA reads TGTGCCAGTAGTGAAGCCAACGAGGATACGCAGTATTTT. It translates to CASSEANEDTQYF.

This chain links TRBV10-3 with TRBJ2-1; 10 nucleotides align to TRBD2. Germline V gene lookup returns CDR1 ENHRY and CDR2 SYGVKD. V lost 7 bases and J lost 7; bases outside the gene matches: 1. The CDR3 contains 12 residues. The CDR3 DNA is TGTGCCATCACGACTAGCGGGAATGAGCAGTTCTTC. This gives the protein CAITTSGNEQFF.

This chain joins TRBV7-9 and TRBJ2-1, with 11 bases aligning to TRBD2. Germline V CDR1 and CDR2: SEHNR, FQNEAQ (reference sequence). The CDR3 loop spans 16 amino acids. Trimming at V came to 5 bases and at J to 7 bases, leaving 10 bases not matched to a gene. This CDR3 is CASSHRLAGFGNEQFF. DNA of the CDR3: TGTGCCAGCAGCCACCGACTAGCGGGGTTTGGGAATGAGCAGTTCTTC.

The genes are TRBV11-3 and TRBJ2-5; 9 bases fit TRBD1. V lost 5 bases to trimming and J lost 3 bases; unmatched junction nucleotides: 4. Germline CDR1 SGHNT, CDR2 YENEEA. The CDR3 covers 14 residues. Written as DNA, the CDR3 is TGTGCCAGCAGCGAGCGGGACAGGGAAGAGACCCAGTACTTC. This gives the protein CASSERDREETQYF.

J is TRBJ2-2 and V is TRBV19; 10 positions agree with TRBD1. CDR1 LNHDA and CDR2 SQIVND come from the germline V gene (reference sequence). The CDR3 is made up of 18 amino acids. After removal of 5 bases from V and 6 bases from J, the junction contained 15 bases not matched to a gene. Here the CDR3 reads CASSLAGPGQGFSGELFF. The CDR3 DNA reads TGTGCCAGTAGTCTCGCCGGACCGGGACAGGGGTTCTCCGGGGAGCTGTTTTTT. Variable domain in full (rest from reference TRBV19 and TRBJ2-2): DGGITQSPKYLFRKEGQNVTLSCEQNLNHDAMYWYRQDPGQGLRLIYYSQIVNDFQKGDIAEGYSVSREKKESFPLTVTSAQKNPTAFYLCASSLAGPGQGFSGELFFGEGSRLTVL.

The chain combines TRBV7-3 with TRBJ1-1, with D possibly being TRBD1 (5 bases). This CDR3 comprises 13 residues. The germline V gene encodes CDR1 SGHTA and CDR2 FQGTGA. The V and J ends lost 5 bases and 5 bases respectively, with 12 bases between them. The chain's CDR3 is CASSPRGGTEAFF. CDR3 coding DNA: TGTGCCAGCAGCCCCCGGGGGGGGACTGAAGCTTTCTTT.